This T cell receptor (beta chain) derives from a study of cytomegalovirus exposure and HLA in healthy donors. The CDR3 runs 12 residues. From germline, CDR1 is MNHNS and CDR2 SASEGT. Trimming shortened V by 7 bases and J by 3 bases, and 9 bases separated the two germline ends. Whole-study results and caveats: According to the study, around 150 TCR beta chains were cytomegalovirus-associated.

In the case of this clone: What it recognizes is unknown.

Using immunoSEQ multiplex PCR, the repertoire was profiled, and TCRdb retains in-frame clones only, with some absent. The repertoire holds 250,000 to 400,000 clones, with 88% as singletons. The rearrangement uses TRBV6-1 and TRBJ1-2; D unclear. This TCR derives from a young man in good health and CMV-seronegative. The sequenced sample was PBMCs. CDR3 in DNA: TGTGCCAGCACCGAGCAGGACTATGGCTACACCTTC. Amino acid sequence: CASTEQDYGYTF.